The clone carrying this T cell receptor (beta chain) came up a few times. Its antigen is still unknown. This specimen comes from a study of identical twins. General study findings and limits: The study drew conclusions from cross-sectional statistical analysis, not from following the same donors. Invariant T cells like MAIT and iNKT could partly confound the zero-insertion analyses.

This CDR3 is built from 12 residues. Germline V gives CDR1 DFQATT, CDR2 SNEGSKA (reference sequence). The V gene lost 3 bases and the J gene lost 1 base, with 6 bases spanning the gap. In TCRdb, the 5' RACE reads were re-called with MiXCR into one record per CDR3 protein. The sample consists of 1.5 million or so distinct CDR3 sequences, 25% to 35% of them appearing once. Input material: cord blood. The V call is TRBV20-1, the J call TRBJ2-5; no definite D call. The clonotype was recovered from a newborn girl in good health. The chain's CDR3 is CSARLSQETQYF. The CDR3 DNA is TGCAGTGCTAGGCTCAGCCAAGAGACCCAGTACTTC.